Listed below are T cell receptor beta chains from one sample, sequenced in a study of blood T cell repertoires in COVID-19. Profiled with immunoSEQ multiplex PCR; TCRdb holds only in-frame clones, not every one. This table has 60,000 or so clones, more than 75% appearing once. Source material: peripheral blood. These receptors originate from a human donor in a cohort sampled during active COVID-19. CDR3s include the opening cysteine and the closing phenylalanine or tryptophan. D genes are given only for firm matches. The size field is filled for only some rows; it gives once, few, many or a size class.

D gene	clone size	J gene	V gene	CDR3 protein	CDR3 DNA
TRBD1	-	TRBJ2-5	TRBV7-8	CASSAGTGTQETQYF	TGTGCCAGCAGCGCCGGGACAGGGACCCAAGAGACCCAGTACTTC
TRBD2	-	TRBJ2-3	TRBV24-1	CATRVSGGADTQYF	TGTGCCACCAGAGTTAGCGGGGGGGCAGATACGCAGTATTTT
-	once	TRBJ2-2	TRBV6-5	CASRRTEEITGELFF	TGTGCCAGCAGACGGACGGAGGAGATCACCGGGGAGCTGTTTTTT
-	-	TRBJ2-5	TRBV3-1/TRBV3-2	CASSQLGEETQYF	TGTGCCAGCAGCCAACTAGGGGAAGAGACCCAGTACTTC
-	-	TRBJ2-1	TRBV2	CAIPKRVSYNEQFF	TGTGCCATCCCGAAGCGGGTCTCCTACAATGAGCAGTTCTTC
TRBD1	-	TRBJ2-7	TRBV6-5	CASKEHRGKYEQYF	TGTGCCAGCAAAGAACACAGGGGGAAGTACGAGCAGTACTTC
TRBD1	-	TRBJ2-3	TRBV6-5	CALTRRTGVTDTQYF	TGTGCCCTAACCCGGCGGACAGGGGTCACAGATACGCAGTATTTT
-	-	TRBJ2-7	TRBV5-5	CASSWTGEGQYF	TGTGCCAGCAGCTGGACTGGGGAAGGGCAGTACTTC
-	-	TRBJ1-2	TRBV7-8	CASSSQRKEYGYTF	TGTGCCAGCAGCAGCCAAAGAAAGGAGTATGGCTACACCTTC
-	few	TRBJ1-5	TRBV2	CASRERSGSNQPQHF	TGTGCCAGCAGGGAGAGGAGTGGTAGCAATCAGCCCCAGCATTTT
-	-	TRBJ1-2	TRBV27	CASKYDANYGYTF	TGTGCCAGCAAGTATGATGCGAACTATGGCTACACCTTC